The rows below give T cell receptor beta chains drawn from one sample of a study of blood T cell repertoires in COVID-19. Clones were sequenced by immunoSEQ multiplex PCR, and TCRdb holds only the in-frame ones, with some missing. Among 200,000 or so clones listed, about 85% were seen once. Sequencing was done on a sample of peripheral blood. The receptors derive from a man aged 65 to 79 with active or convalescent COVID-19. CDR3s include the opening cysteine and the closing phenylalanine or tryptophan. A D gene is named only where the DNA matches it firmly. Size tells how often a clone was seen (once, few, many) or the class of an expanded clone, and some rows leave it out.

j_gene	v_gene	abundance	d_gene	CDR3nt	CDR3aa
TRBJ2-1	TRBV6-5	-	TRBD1	TGTGCCAGCACCAGGGGGATATTAGGTGATGAGCAGTTCTTC	CASTRGILGDEQFF
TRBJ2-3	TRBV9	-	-	TGTGCCAGCAGCGTAGGGACCCAGGGTACGCAGTATTTT	CASSVGTQGTQYF
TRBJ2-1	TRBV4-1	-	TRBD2	TGCGCCAGCAGCCAAGAGGGGACTAGCGGGGGGGAACTCTACAATGAGCAGTTCTTC	CASSQEGTSGGELYNEQFF
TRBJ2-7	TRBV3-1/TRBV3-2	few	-	TGTGCCAGCAGCCTGGTTGAGTCCGAGCAGTACTTC	CASSLVESEQYF
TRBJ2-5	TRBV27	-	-	TGTGCCAGCACCCTTAAAGAGACCCAGTACTTC	CASTLKETQYF
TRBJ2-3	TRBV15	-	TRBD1	TGTGCCACCAGCAGACCGGGACAGGGAGGCACAGATACGCAGTATTTT	CATSRPGQGGTDTQYF
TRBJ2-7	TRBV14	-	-	TGTGCCAGCAGCCCCGTGGGCGGGACCCGTTTAGGCGAGCAGTACTTC	CASSPVGGTRLGEQYF
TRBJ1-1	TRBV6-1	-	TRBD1	TGTGCCAGCAGTGAATCTTCGGACAGGGCAGCTTTCTTT	CASSESSDRAAFF
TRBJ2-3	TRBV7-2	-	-	TGTGCCCTCGCCAAGGGGGGGAGAGGGACAGATACGCAGTATTTT	CALAKGGRGTDTQYF
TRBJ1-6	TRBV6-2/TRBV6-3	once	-	TGTGCCAGCAGCGCGCCGCGGGGGAATTCACCCCTCCACTTT	CASSAPRGNSPLHF
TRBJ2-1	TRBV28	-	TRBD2	TGTGCCAGCAGTCCCATCGCCGGGACTAACGACAATGAGCAGTTCTTC	CASSPIAGTNDNEQFF
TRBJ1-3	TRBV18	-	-	TGTGCCAGCTCACCACCTGGGCAAGGCCACTCTGGAAACACCATATATTTT	CASSPPGQGHSGNTIYF
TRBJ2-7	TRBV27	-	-	TGTGCCAGCAGTTTACTGGGCCAGGGCTCCTACGAGCAGTACTTC	CASSLLGQGSYEQYF
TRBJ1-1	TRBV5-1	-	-	TGCGCCAGCAGCTTGACGACTGGCACTGAAGCTTTCTTT	CASSLTTGTEAFF
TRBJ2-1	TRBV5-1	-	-	TGCGCCAGCAGCTCCCAGGGTAAGGGACAGTTCTTC	CASSSQGKGQFF